Sequencing of this TCR beta chain was carried out in a study of response to subunit inactivated influenza vaccine. Whole-study results and caveats: It was the authors' suggestion that each seasonal influenza vaccination recruits few new T cells.

A single record per CDR3 protein comes from TCRdb applying MiXCR to the RT-PCR reads. The data show about 650,000 distinct CDR3 sequences, around 14% seen once. V gave up 9 bases and J gave up 6 bases, with 17 bases separating them. There are 13 residues in the CDR3. The germline V gene encodes CDR1 MDHEN and CDR2 SYDVKM. This clonotype showed up just a few times. Its antigen is unidentified. The sample in question was PBMCs from blood, obtained approximately 13 days after vaccination. The chain carries TRBV28 and TRBJ1-1, with unresolved D. The clonotype comes from a man aged 50-59 years who received an inactivated influenza vaccine. In nucleotides, the CDR3 is TGTGCCAGTAGGTTTTCTCCCGGCGCTGAAGCTTTCTTT. Translation gives CASRFSPGAEAFF.